The clone carrying this TCR beta chain has a handful of counts. The antigen remains undetermined. TCRdb reprocessed the RT-PCR reads via MiXCR and lists one record per CDR3 protein. The sample lists approximately 680,000 distinct CDR3 sequences, around 16% occurring once. This sample is part of a study of response to subunit inactivated influenza vaccine. Whole-study findings and limits: Authors suggested that a seasonal influenza vaccination recruits few new T cells each time.

The V gene lost 0 bases and the J gene lost 4 bases, with 12 bases spanning the gap. The CDR3 consists of 15 residues. Germline CDR1 MNHEY, CDR2 SVGAGI. The TCR originated in a man between 50 and 59 years old who received an inactivated influenza vaccine. The chain has TRBV6-5 and TRBJ1-1, with TRBD1 as a possible D gene (5 bases). Material: PBMCs from blood, obtained less than 13 days after vaccination. DNA of the CDR3: TGTGCCAGCAGTTACTCGGGGGGAGTGAGCACTGAAGCTTTCTTT. Protein sequence: CASSYSGGVSTEAFF.